This TCR beta chain was sequenced in a study of shared T cell receptors in the human thymus. Repertoires were generated with immunoSEQ multiplex PCR, while TCRdb's copy carries only in-frame clones and drops some. The sample carries approximately 490,000 clones, approximately 78% recorded once. V lost 8 bases and J lost 2; bases outside the gene matches: 12. CDR3 length: 16 amino acids. Looked up from germline, CDR1 is WNHNN and CDR2 is SYGVQD (reference sequence). Another study also made use of these data, one on human thymus T cells. This second study says: Thymic samples were excised during corrective heart operations.

This receptor was identified in a boy less than two years old with a congenital heart defect. Sequenced sample: thymocytes. J is TRBJ2-3 and V is TRBV10-1; 8 bases are a match to TRBD2. The CDR3 reads CASQRESLFFTDTQYF. The DNA for the CDR3 is TGCGCCAGCCAGCGGGAGTCCCTCTTCTTCACAGATACGCAGTATTTT.